A selection of T cell receptor beta chains follows, all from one sample in a study of beta chain features in type 1 diabetes. The assay was immunoSEQ multiplex PCR, and TCRdb's table has in-frame clones only and misses some. The sample consists of about 300,000 clones, about 13% of them appearing once. What was sequenced was naive CD4+ T cells from blood. The receptors derive from a young woman with type 1 diabetes. The CDR3 runs from the conserved cysteine through the conserved F or W. Fields, in order: V gene, J gene, clone size, D gene, CDR3 DNA, CDR3 protein. The D gene is left open where the match is weak. Some rows have no size entry. The others give once, few or many, or a class for an expanded clone.

TRBV19	TRBJ2-1	few	TRBD2	TGTGCCAGTAGTGGGGGCACTAGCGGGAGGGAGATTGGGCAGTTCTTC	CASSGGTSGREIGQFF
TRBV9	TRBJ2-3	NA	TRBD2	TGTGCCAGCAGCGTAGAATTGGGGAGGGACAGCACAGATACGCAGTATTTT	CASSVELGRDSTDTQYF
TRBV12-5	TRBJ2-3	NA	TRBD1	TGTGCTAGTGGTGGACAGGGGGATACGCAGTATTTT	CASGGQGDTQYF
TRBV18	TRBJ2-3	NA	NA	TGTGCCAGCTCACCACTAGTCGCCACAGATACGCAGTATTTT	CASSPLVATDTQYF
TRBV25-1	TRBJ2-1	few	NA	TGTGCCAGCAGTGAACTCGGGACACCTTACAATGAGCAGTTCTTC	CASSELGTPYNEQFF
TRBV10-3	TRBJ1-1	few	NA	TGTGCCATCACCCTGGGGAGGGCGGACACTGAAGCTTTCTTT	CAITLGRADTEAFF
TRBV29-1	TRBJ1-2	NA	NA	TGCAGCATTTCTGGACCGGAGGTCTATGGCTACACCTTC	CSISGPEVYGYTF
TRBV11-2	TRBJ2-5	NA	NA	TGTGCCAGCAGCTTAGGGTCCGTAGCGGAGACCCAGTACTTC	CASSLGSVAETQYF
TRBV7-2	TRBJ2-1	NA	NA	TGTGCCAGCAGCTTAGCCCAAAATGAGCAGTTCTTC	CASSLAQNEQFF
TRBV5-1	TRBJ2-1	NA	TRBD2	TGCGCCAGCAGCCAATCGGTAGCGGGAGGGAATGAGCAGTTCTTC	CASSQSVAGGNEQFF
TRBV5-1	TRBJ2-3	NA	NA	TGCGCCAGCAGAATAGCGGTGAGCACAGATACGCAGTATTTT	CASRIAVSTDTQYF
TRBV27	TRBJ1-2	NA	NA	TGTGCCAGCAGTACAACAGCAAGAGCTAACTATGGCTACACCTTC	CASSTTARANYGYTF
TRBV7-9	TRBJ1-1	NA	NA	TGTGCCAGCAGCCAGGACACTGAAGCTTTCTTT	CASSQDTEAFF
TRBV30	TRBJ2-5	NA	TRBD2	TGTGCCTCCCGCCAGGGACTAGCGGTGCAAGAGACCCAGTACTTC	CASRQGLAVQETQYF
TRBV9	TRBJ2-1	few	NA	TGTGCCAGCAGCGTAGGGCCGGGGGACTACAATGAGCAGTTCTTC	CASSVGPGDYNEQFF
TRBV11-3	TRBJ2-2	NA	TRBD1	TGTGCCAGCAGCTTACGACAGGGCCTAGGGGCCGGGGAGCTGTTTTTT	CASSLRQGLGAGELFF
TRBV28	TRBJ1-2	few	NA	TGTGCCACCAAGAAGGTTGGAGTTAACTATGGCTACACCTTC	CATKKVGVNYGYTF
TRBV29-1	TRBJ1-1	few	TRBD1	TGCAGCGTTGCGACAGGGAAGAACACTGAAGCTTTCTTT	CSVATGKNTEAFF
TRBV7-3	TRBJ2-1	few	TRBD2	TGTGCCAGCAGCTTATCTGCGGGGGACAATGAGCAGTTCTTC	CASSLSAGDNEQFF
TRBV28	TRBJ2-5	NA	NA	TGTGCCAGCAGTCCCTACGACGGGAACCAAGAGACCCAGTACTTC	CASSPYDGNQETQYF
TRBV25-1	TRBJ1-1	NA	TRBD1	TGTGCCAGCAGCGGGGGGAGACAGGGGCACACTGAAGCTTTCTTT	CASSGGRQGHTEAFF
TRBV7-9	TRBJ1-2	NA	NA	TGTGCCAGCAGCTTAGTTTCACAAGATGGCGGAGGCTACACCTTC	CASSLVSQDGGGYTF
TRBV9	TRBJ2-2	few	TRBD1	TGTGCCAGCAGCGTTCTTGGGACAGGGTCCGGGGAGCTGTTTTTT	CASSVLGTGSGELFF
TRBV29-1	TRBJ1-5	few	NA	TGCAGCGCCGGGGGACGGCTCAATCAGCCCCAGCATTTT	CSAGGRLNQPQHF
TRBV12-5	TRBJ2-6	few	TRBD1	TGTGCTAGTGGTTTGGGACAGGGTACTGGGGCCAACGTCCTGACTTTC	CASGLGQGTGANVLTF
TRBV7-6	TRBJ2-1	few	NA	TGTGCCAGCAGCTTACCCAGGGCGGACTACAATGAGCAGTTCTTC	CASSLPRADYNEQFF
TRBV18	TRBJ1-1	few	TRBD1	TGTGCCAGCTCACCCGGACAGGGTAACACTGAAGCTTTCTTT	CASSPGQGNTEAFF
TRBV10-3	TRBJ2-1	NA	TRBD2	TGTGCCACACTAAGTCCGGGAGGGCAGACATTCAATGAGCAGTTCTTC	CATLSPGGQTFNEQFF
TRBV29-1	TRBJ2-5	NA	TRBD1	TGCAGCACCAGGACAGGCCAAGAGACCCAGTACTTC	CSTRTGQETQYF
TRBV30	TRBJ1-2	NA	NA	TGTGCCTCGGACGTCGGGGGACCCTATGGCTACACCTTC	CASDVGGPYGYTF
TRBV5-1	TRBJ2-1	NA	TRBD2	TGCGCCAGCAGCTTGGTGCGGGAGCTGGGCCATGAGCAGTTCTTC	CASSLVRELGHEQFF
TRBV15	TRBJ2-1	few	NA	TGTGCCACCAGCAGAGACATGGTTCAGGGCAATGAGCAGTTCTTC	CATSRDMVQGNEQFF
TRBV18	TRBJ2-1	few	TRBD1	TGTGCCAGCTCACGCAAAAACCGGGACAGAGGCTACAATGAGCAGTTCTTC	CASSRKNRDRGYNEQFF
TRBV28	TRBJ2-1	NA	NA	TGTGCCAGCAGTTTAGGTGGGAGTGCCTACAATGAGCAGTTCTTC	CASSLGGSAYNEQFF
TRBV5-6	TRBJ2-1	NA	TRBD2	TGTGCCAGCAGCCGGACTAGCCCGTACAATGAGCAGTTCTTC	CASSRTSPYNEQFF
TRBV27	TRBJ1-2	NA	TRBD1	TGTGCCAGCAGTTCGACAGGGGTTTATAGGTATGGCTACACCTTC	CASSSTGVYRYGYTF
TRBV5-4	TRBJ2-3	few	TRBD2	TGTGCCAGCAGCTTGGAGGGACTAGGCCCGCTCACAGATACGCAGTATTTT	CASSLEGLGPLTDTQYF
TRBV28	TRBJ1-5	NA	TRBD1	TGTGCCAGCAGCCTCAACAGGGGTAAGGGTAGGAGCAATCAGCCCCAGCATTTT	CASSLNRGKGRSNQPQHF
TRBV2	TRBJ1-4	NA	NA	TGTGCCAGCAGTCCACGAGACAGCTTTCTGCTGTTT	CASSPRDSFLLF
TRBV28	TRBJ2-7	NA	NA	TGTGCCAGCATGAGTCCCATCCTCTACGAGCAGTACTTC	CASMSPILYEQYF
TRBV6-5	TRBJ1-2	few	TRBD1	TGTGCCAGCAGCCCTGACAGGGACCTCTATGGCTACACCTTC	CASSPDRDLYGYTF
TRBV7-2	TRBJ2-2	few	TRBD2	TGTGCCAGCAGCTCATTGACTAGCGGGATCCCCGGGGAGCTGTTTTTT	CASSSLTSGIPGELFF
TRBV7-2	TRBJ1-1	few	NA	TGTGCCAGCAGCTTAGAAGGGTGGAGGGACACTGAAGCTTTCTTT	CASSLEGWRDTEAFF
TRBV4-1	TRBJ2-2	NA	NA	TGCGCCAGCACCGAGACTAGTTGGGGCGGGAACACCGGGGAGCTGTTTTTT	CASTETSWGGNTGELFF
TRBV29-1	TRBJ1-2	few	NA	TGCAGCGTTGAGATAGTCACTAACTATGGCTACACCTTC	CSVEIVTNYGYTF
TRBV18	TRBJ2-5	few	TRBD2	TGTGCCAGCTCACCGAGCGGGAGCCGAGAGACCCAGTACTTC	CASSPSGSRETQYF
TRBV30	TRBJ2-3	NA	TRBD2	TGTGCCTGGGGGGGGGAGAGCACAGATACGCAGTATTTT	CAWGGESTDTQYF
TRBV5-1	TRBJ2-3	NA	NA	TGCGCCAGCAGCTTGTCACAGGGCTCAGATACGCAGTATTTT	CASSLSQGSDTQYF
TRBV5-1	TRBJ1-3	few	NA	TGCGCCAGCAGCGAACAAGGGGGCTCTGGAAACACCATATATTTT	CASSEQGGSGNTIYF
TRBV18	TRBJ2-2	few	NA	TGTGCCAGCTCACCAGATCAGACAGGCCCGAACACCGGGGAGCTGTTTTTT	CASSPDQTGPNTGELFF
TRBV4-2	TRBJ2-7	NA	NA	TGTGCCAGCAGCCAAATTGGACAGTACGAGCAGTACTTC	CASSQIGQYEQYF
TRBV28	TRBJ2-2	few	NA	TGTGCCAGCAGGGACTACTACACCGGGGAGCTGTTTTTT	CASRDYYTGELFF
TRBV18	TRBJ2-1	NA	NA	TGTGCCAGCTCACCGGACAGAAGCTCCTACAATGAGCAGTTCTTC	CASSPDRSSYNEQFF
TRBV29-1	TRBJ1-2	NA	TRBD1	TGCAGCGTTGACCTCCAGGGGGGCCCGGATGGCTACACCTTC	CSVDLQGGPDGYTF
TRBV7-3	TRBJ2-3	few	TRBD2	TGTGCCAGCAGCTTGGGACTAGCGGGGACAGATACGCAGTATTTT	CASSLGLAGTDTQYF
TRBV27	TRBJ2-7	NA	TRBD1	TGTGCCAGCAGTTTATCGATGACAGGGCTTGCCGAGCAGTACTTC	CASSLSMTGLAEQYF
TRBV11-3	TRBJ1-1	few	NA	TGTGCCAGCAGCTTAGTAGGCGGGTCGGAAGCTTTCTTT	CASSLVGGSEAFF
TRBV5-1	TRBJ2-7	NA	TRBD2	TGCGCCAGCGGGGCGGGAGGGGCCTCCTACGAGCAGTACTTC	CASGAGGASYEQYF
TRBV29-1	TRBJ1-5	few	NA	TGCAGCGCTAGGGGGTCGAGCAATCAGCCCCAGCATTTT	CSARGSSNQPQHF